The rows below give T cell receptor beta chains drawn from one sample of a study of T-cell reconstitution after alpha-beta-depleted transplantation in children. MiXCR, run by TCRdb on the PCR reads, gives a single entry per CDR3 protein. Altogether more than 150,000 distinct CDR3 sequences are present, roughly 15% being singletons, with the ten largest covering around 13%. The source was PBMCs from the stem cell graft donor, collected from the stem cell graft. All receptors derive from a human donor who donated a stem cell graft to a child with acute lymphoblastic leukemia. CDR3s include the opening cysteine and the closing phenylalanine or tryptophan. Each record gives: J gene, V gene, clone size, D gene, CDR3 protein, CDR3 DNA. D genes are given only for firm matches. Size is omitted from some rows. Given values are once, few, many or a class for expanded clones.

TRBJ1-2,TRBV29-1,many,NA,CSAEYGYTF,TGCAGCGCCGAATATGGCTACACCTTC
TRBJ1-1,TRBV27,many,NA,CASSLRGRESAFATEAFF,TGTGCCAGCAGTTTAAGGGGAAGGGAGTCCGCTTTTGCGACTGAAGCTTTCTTT
TRBJ2-4,TRBV12-3/TRBV12-4,many,TRBD2,CASSSPPTSGSGKNIQYF,TGTGCCAGCAGTTCACCCCCAACTAGCGGGAGTGGCAAAAACATTCAGTACTTC
TRBJ1-1,TRBV27,many,NA,CASSPKLRGNTEAFF,TGTGCCAGCAGCCCGAAGCTTAGGGGGAACACTGAAGCTTTCTTT
TRBJ2-1,TRBV9,few,TRBD2,CASSARTSANEQFF,TGTGCCAGCAGCGCCAGAACTAGCGCGAATGAGCAGTTCTTC
TRBJ1-2,TRBV12-3/TRBV12-4,many,TRBD1,CASSILQGLIGGYTF,TGTGCCAGCAGTATACTACAGGGGCTGATTGGCGGCTACACCTTC
TRBJ2-2,TRBV5-4,NA,NA,CASSLERSGELFF,TGTGCCAGCAGCTTGGAGAGGTCCGGGGAGCTGTTTTTT
TRBJ2-7,TRBV11-2,many,TRBD2,CATRLAGLEQYF,TGTGCCACGCGACTAGCGGGACTAGAGCAGTACTTC
TRBJ2-7,TRBV5-4,many,TRBD2,CASSLDSSGSPSSYEQYF,TGTGCCAGCAGCTTGGATTCTAGCGGGAGCCCGAGCTCCTACGAGCAGTACTTC
TRBJ1-1,TRBV28,many,NA,CASKVTGRNTEAFF,TGTGCCAGCAAGGTTACGGGGAGGAACACTGAAGCTTTCTTT
TRBJ1-1,TRBV11-3,few,NA,CASSLTGPTEAFF,TGTGCCAGCAGCTTAACGGGTCCCACTGAAGCTTTCTTT
TRBJ1-1,TRBV5-4,many,TRBD1,CASSFQGTGVRLMNTEAFF,TGTGCCAGCAGCTTTCAAGGGACAGGGGTGCGTCTTATGAACACTGAAGCTTTCTTT
TRBJ1-2,TRBV29-1,many,NA,CSARIPREERDGYTF,TGCAGTGCTAGGATCCCCCGGGAGGAAAGAGATGGCTACACCTTC
TRBJ2-2,TRBV20-1,many,NA,CSALEGGYTGELFF,TGCAGTGCCCTCGAGGGAGGATACACCGGGGAGCTGTTTTTT
TRBJ2-4,TRBV12-3/TRBV12-4,few,NA,CASSLEELAKNIQYF,TGTGCCAGCAGTTTAGAGGAGTTAGCCAAAAACATTCAGTACTTC
TRBJ2-1,TRBV11-1,many,TRBD2,CASSLNGRRDNEQFF,TGTGCCAGCAGCTTAAACGGGAGGCGCGACAATGAGCAGTTCTTC
TRBJ1-1,TRBV11-2,few,NA,CASSLDYGGMNTEAFF,TGTGCCAGCAGCTTAGATTACGGGGGTATGAACACTGAAGCTTTCTTT
TRBJ2-1,TRBV20-1,many,TRBD2,CSARDYRASGSSYNEQFF,TGCAGTGCTAGAGATTATCGCGCTAGCGGATCATCCTACAATGAGCAGTTCTTC
TRBJ2-3,TRBV6-6,few,NA,CASSLGRRDTQYF,TGTGCCAGCAGTTTGGGGCGGAGAGATACGCAGTATTTT
TRBJ2-1,TRBV29-1,many,NA,CSAGTEVNEQFF,TGCAGCGCAGGGACGGAGGTAAATGAGCAGTTCTTC
TRBJ2-4,TRBV5-1,many,NA,CASSFSQKKNIQYF,TGCGCCAGCAGCTTCTCGCAGAAGAAGAACATTCAGTACTTC
TRBJ2-2,TRBV29-1,many,NA,CSVLGGTGELFF,TGCAGCGTCCTAGGGGGTACCGGGGAGCTGTTTTTT
TRBJ2-2,TRBV5-1,NA,NA,CASSLRGGPPGELFF,TGCGCCAGCAGCTTAAGGGGCGGGCCCCCCGGGGAGCTGTTTTTT
TRBJ2-6,TRBV12-3/TRBV12-4,many,NA,CASRVFSGANVLTF,TGTGCCAGCAGGGTCTTCTCTGGGGCCAACGTCCTGACTTTC
TRBJ2-2,TRBV29-1,NA,TRBD1,CSGSRGFNTGELFF,TGCAGCGGGTCCAGGGGGTTTAACACCGGGGAGCTGTTTTTT
TRBJ1-4,TRBV6-2/TRBV6-3,many,NA,CASSLKPGQGATNEKLFF,TGTGCCAGCAGTTTAAAGCCGGGACAAGGAGCAACTAATGAAAAACTGTTTTTT
TRBJ1-3,TRBV6-5,many,NA,CASSLTNGNTIYF,TGTGCCAGCAGTTTGACTAATGGAAACACCATATATTTT
TRBJ1-1,TRBV12-3/TRBV12-4,many,TRBD1,CASSLATGTGGLNTEAFF,TGTGCCAGCAGTTTAGCGACCGGGACAGGGGGCCTGAACACTGAAGCTTTCTTT
TRBJ2-2,TRBV20-1,few,NA,CSATLGSKNTGELFF,TGCAGTGCTACGCTCGGATCCAAGAACACCGGGGAGCTGTTTTTT
TRBJ2-1,TRBV24-1,many,TRBD1,CATSDGGTGRYNEQFF,TGTGCCACCAGTGACGGGGGGACAGGGCGCTACAATGAGCAGTTCTTC
TRBJ1-2,TRBV6-5,many,NA,CASSYVGGYGYTF,TGTGCCAGCAGTTACGTGGGGGGGTATGGCTACACCTTC
TRBJ2-1,TRBV5-1,many,TRBD2,CASSLMAGENNEQFF,TGCGCCAGCAGCTTGATGGCGGGAGAGAACAATGAGCAGTTCTTC
TRBJ2-1,TRBV10-3,many,TRBD2,CAISGTSAVNEQFF,TGTGCCATCAGCGGGACTAGCGCGGTCAATGAGCAGTTCTTC
TRBJ1-1,TRBV5-1,many,NA,CASSLGGQNTEAFF,TGTGCCAGCAGCTTAGGGGGACAGAACACTGAAGCTTTCTTT
TRBJ1-3,TRBV20-1,many,NA,CSASPSRGTGNTIYF,TGCAGTGCTAGCCCCTCGAGGGGGACTGGAAACACCATATATTTT
TRBJ2-2,TRBV5-5,many,TRBD1,CASSQINRGNTGELFF,TGTGCCAGCAGCCAGATAAACAGGGGGAACACCGGGGAGCTGTTTTTT
TRBJ2-7,TRBV29-1,many,NA,CSVGEFRDEQYF,TGCAGCGTTGGAGAGTTTAGGGACGAGCAGTACTTC